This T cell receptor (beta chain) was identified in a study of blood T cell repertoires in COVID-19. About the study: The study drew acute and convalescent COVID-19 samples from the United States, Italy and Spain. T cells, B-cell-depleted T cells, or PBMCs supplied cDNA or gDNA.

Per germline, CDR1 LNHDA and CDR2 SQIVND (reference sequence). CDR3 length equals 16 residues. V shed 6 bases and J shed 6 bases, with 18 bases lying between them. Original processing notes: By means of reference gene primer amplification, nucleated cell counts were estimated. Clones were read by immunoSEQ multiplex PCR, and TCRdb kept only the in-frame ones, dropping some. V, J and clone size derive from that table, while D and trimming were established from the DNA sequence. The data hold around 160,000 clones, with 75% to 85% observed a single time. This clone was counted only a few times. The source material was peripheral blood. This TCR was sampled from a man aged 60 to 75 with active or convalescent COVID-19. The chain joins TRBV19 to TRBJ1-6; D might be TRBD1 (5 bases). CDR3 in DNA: TGTGCCAGTAGCCTCCGGGACTACGGCCCTAATTCACCCCTCCACTTT. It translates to CASSLRDYGPNSPLHF.